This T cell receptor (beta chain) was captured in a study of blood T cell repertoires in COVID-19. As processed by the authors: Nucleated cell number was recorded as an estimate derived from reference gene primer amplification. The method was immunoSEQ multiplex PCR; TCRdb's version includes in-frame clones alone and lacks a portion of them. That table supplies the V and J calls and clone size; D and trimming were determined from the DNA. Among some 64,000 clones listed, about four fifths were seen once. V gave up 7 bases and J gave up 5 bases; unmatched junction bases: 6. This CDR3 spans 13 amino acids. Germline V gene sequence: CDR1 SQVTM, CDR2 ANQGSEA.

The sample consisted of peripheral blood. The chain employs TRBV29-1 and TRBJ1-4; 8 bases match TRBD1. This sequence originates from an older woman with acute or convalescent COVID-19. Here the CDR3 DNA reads TGCAGCGCTAACAGGGGGGAGAATGAAAAACTGTTTTTT. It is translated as CSANRGENEKLFF.